This entry is about one TCR beta chain. Participants were aged roughly 18 to 100 years from 20 to 30 US areas. Categorization into cohorts depended on clinical history that participants reported. This specimen belongs to a study of blood T cell repertoires in COVID-19. The CDR3 consists of 13 residues. Trimming cost V 5 bases and J 0 bases, with 7 bases left between them. Germline values: CDR1 MNHEY, CDR2 SMNVEV (reference sequence). Profiling relied on immunoSEQ multiplex PCR, and the TCRdb table lists in-frame clones only, not all of them. The table has fewer than 600,000 clones, around nine tenths seen once; the top ten hold around 1.9%.

The TCR comes from a woman aged 40-49 years who had recovered from COVID-19. Sequencing input: PBMCs or T cells enriched from blood (not recorded which). The chain employs TRBV27 and TRBJ1-1; the D is unclear. DNA of the CDR3: TGTGCCAGCAGTCCCCTTATGAACACTGAAGCTTTCTTT. Residues: CASSPLMNTEAFF.